The rows below give T cell receptor beta chains drawn from one sample of a study of blood T cell repertoires in COVID-19. Libraries were prepared by immunoSEQ multiplex PCR; TCRdb keeps only in-frame clonotypes and omits some of them. Among 130,000 or so clones listed, roughly 90% were seen once. The sample was peripheral blood. These receptor sequences come from a man over 45 with acute or convalescent COVID-19. Each CDR3 is given with its conserved first and last residue. A D gene is named only where the DNA matches it firmly. Not every row has a clone size; where given, it reads once, few, many or a size class.

d_call | clone_size | j_call | v_call | cdr3_aa | cdr3_nt
TRBD1 | NA | TRBJ1-4 | TRBV11-3 | CASSRTRQGSSEKLFF | TGTGCCAGCAGCCGTACCAGACAGGGAAGCAGCGAAAAACTGTTTTTT
TRBD2 | NA | TRBJ2-2 | TRBV5-1 | CASSLGLAGGPGFAGELFF | TGCGCCAGCAGCCTGGGACTAGCGGGAGGGCCGGGGTTCGCCGGGGAGCTGTTTTTT
NA | NA | TRBJ2-1 | TRBV18 | CASSPRRTVGNEQFF | TGTGCCAGCTCACCAAGGAGGACAGTGGGGAATGAGCAGTTCTTC
NA | NA | TRBJ2-1 | TRBV6-2/TRBV6-3 | CASSYVGLSSYNEQFF | TGTGCCAGCAGTTACGTGGGCCTGAGCTCCTACAATGAGCAGTTCTTC
TRBD1 | NA | TRBJ1-1 | TRBV7-6 | CASSFRTGPPGHTEAFF | TGTGCCAGCAGCTTCCGGACAGGGCCTCCCGGTCACACTGAAGCTTTCTTT
TRBD2 | once | TRBJ2-1 | TRBV11-2 | CASSLGGRVSNEQFF | TGTGCCAGCAGCTTAGGCGGGAGGGTGAGCAATGAGCAGTTCTTC
TRBD1 | NA | TRBJ2-2 | TRBV5-1 | CASNQGVTGELFF | TGCGCCAGCAACCAGGGGGTCACCGGGGAGCTGTTTTTT
NA | NA | TRBJ1-2 | TRBV15 | CATSPRGTAIYGYTF | TGTGCCACCAGCCCTCGGGGAACAGCCATCTATGGCTACACCTTC
TRBD1 | once | TRBJ1-2 | TRBV3-1/TRBV3-2 | CASSRGTGPLRDGYTF | TGTGCCAGCAGCCGCGGGACAGGGCCCCTTAGGGATGGCTACACCTTC
TRBD1 | NA | TRBJ2-3 | TRBV11-3 | CASSLAGTGGTDTQYF | TGTGCCAGCAGCTTAGCCGGGACAGGGGGAACAGATACGCAGTATTTT
NA | NA | TRBJ1-2 | TRBV10-3 | CAISESAGTSNYGYTF | TGTGCCATCAGTGAGTCAGCAGGGACTTCTAACTATGGCTACACCTTC
NA | NA | TRBJ1-1 | TRBV5-1 | CASSLTGSNTEAFF | TGCGCCAGCAGCTTGACGGGATCGAACACTGAAGCTTTCTTT
TRBD1 | NA | TRBJ2-7 | TRBV4-2 | CASTPQVGTGGTYEQYF | TGTGCCAGCACGCCCCAGGTAGGGACAGGGGGTACCTACGAGCAGTACTTC
TRBD2 | NA | TRBJ2-2 | TRBV29-1 | CSALLAGGNTGELFF | TGCAGCGCCCTTCTAGCGGGAGGGAACACCGGGGAGCTGTTTTTT
NA | few | TRBJ2-2 | TRBV7-7 | CASSLGGGGILTGELFF | TGTGCCAGCAGCTTAGGAGGGGGCGGGATCCTCACCGGGGAGCTGTTTTTT
TRBD1 | NA | TRBJ1-5 | TRBV6-2/TRBV6-3 | CASSEGQVGQPQHF | TGTGCCAGCAGTGAGGGACAGGTGGGCCAGCCCCAGCATTTT
TRBD2 | once | TRBJ2-3 | TRBV24-1 | CATSDPGTSFADTQYF | TGTGCCACCAGTGATCCCGGGACTAGTTTCGCAGATACGCAGTATTTT
NA | NA | TRBJ1-2 | TRBV5-1 | CASSLATPLNYGYTF | TGCGCCAGCAGCTTGGCGACACCCCTTAACTATGGCTACACCTTC
TRBD2 | NA | TRBJ2-7 | TRBV5-1 | CASSLGLAGGEQYF | TGCGCCAGCAGCTTGGGGCTAGCGGGAGGCGAGCAGTACTTC
NA | NA | TRBJ1-3 | TRBV3-1/TRBV3-2 | CASSQQGWRPGNTIYF | TGTGCCAGCAGCCAACAAGGGTGGAGGCCTGGAAACACCATATATTTT
NA | NA | TRBJ2-3 | TRBV7-2 | CASTLRTITDTQYF | TGTGCCAGCACCCTACGGACTATTACAGATACGCAGTATTTT
NA | NA | TRBJ2-7 | TRBV27 | CASSSTTGAEQYF | TGTGCCAGCAGTTCCACCACTGGGGCCGAGCAGTACTTC
NA | NA | TRBJ2-5 | TRBV5-1 | CASSLGGPEETQYF | TGCGCCAGCAGCTTGGGAGGTCCGGAAGAGACCCAGTACTTC
NA | few | TRBJ1-5 | TRBV7-9 | CASSGDNSNQPQHF | TGTGCCAGCTCAGGGGACAATAGCAATCAGCCCCAGCATTTT
TRBD2 | NA | TRBJ2-1 | TRBV6-2/TRBV6-3 | CASSLLAGVWNEQFF | TGTGCCAGCAGTCTACTAGCGGGAGTCTGGAATGAGCAGTTCTTC
NA | NA | TRBJ1-1 | TRBV7-2 | CASSLTQGTNTEAFF | TGTGCCAGCAGTCTAACCCAGGGGACGAACACTGAAGCTTTCTTT
NA | NA | TRBJ2-1 | TRBV7-2 | CASSLDGEYEQFF | TGTGCCAGCAGCTTAGACGGGGAGTATGAGCAGTTCTTC
NA | NA | TRBJ1-5 | TRBV11-2 | CASSLDDISNQPQHF | TGTGCCAGCAGCTTAGACGACATTAGCAATCAGCCCCAGCATTTT
TRBD2 | NA | TRBJ2-1 | TRBV11-3 | CASSLVTSGLNEQFF | TGTGCCAGCAGCTTAGTAACTAGCGGGTTAAATGAGCAGTTCTTC
TRBD1 | NA | TRBJ2-4 | TRBV3-1/TRBV3-2 | CASSQDGRDSLTVRGKNIQYF | TGTGCCAGCAGCCAAGACGGCCGGGACAGCCTTACCGTGAGAGGTAAAAACATTCAGTACTTC
NA | NA | TRBJ1-6 | TRBV27 | CASSWGLDNSPLHF | TGTGCCAGCAGTTGGGGACTAGATAATTCACCCCTCCACTTT
NA | NA | TRBJ1-1 | TRBV27 | CASSLDRLNTEAFF | TGTGCCAGCAGTTTAGACAGGTTGAACACTGAAGCTTTCTTT
NA | NA | TRBJ1-1 | TRBV5-1 | CASSKNREGAEAFF | TGCGCCAGCAGCAAAAACAGGGAGGGGGCTGAAGCTTTCTTT
NA | NA | TRBJ1-2 | TRBV11-2 | CASSLVGAVNYGYTF | TGTGCCAGCAGCTTAGTCGGAGCGGTGAACTATGGCTACACCTTC
TRBD1 | NA | TRBJ2-2 | TRBV4-2 | CASSLDRVRELFF | TGTGCCAGCAGCCTTGACAGGGTCCGGGAGCTGTTTTTT
TRBD2 | NA | TRBJ2-1 | TRBV5-1 | CASSSRLAGGPGEQFF | TGCGCCAGCAGCTCGAGACTAGCGGGAGGGCCAGGTGAGCAGTTCTTC
TRBD2 | NA | TRBJ2-5 | TRBV12-3/TRBV12-4 | CASRRGTTQTQYF | TGTGCCAGCAGGCGCGGGACTACCCAGACCCAGTACTTC
TRBD1 | NA | TRBJ2-7 | TRBV18 | CASSPLPGQGLYEQYF | TGTGCCAGCTCACCCCTACCGGGACAGGGGCTCTACGAGCAGTACTTC
NA | NA | TRBJ2-1 | TRBV20-1 | CSVLAWNEQFF | TGCAGTGTGCTAGCGTGGAATGAGCAGTTCTTC
NA | NA | TRBJ2-2 | TRBV5-1 | CASSLVTSRDGELFF | TGCGCCAGCAGCTTGGTTACCTCTCGGGACGGGGAGCTGTTTTTT
NA | NA | TRBJ1-4 | TRBV5-1 | CASSLGLNEKLFF | TGCGCCAGCAGCTTGGGACTTAATGAAAAACTGTTTTTT
NA | NA | TRBJ2-1 | TRBV6-5 | CASSYSVEDRQFF | TGTGCCAGCAGTTACTCCGTAGAAGATAGGCAGTTCTTC
TRBD2 | once | TRBJ2-1 | TRBV5-1 | CASSLVAGAYNEQFF | TGCGCCAGCAGCTTGGTGGCGGGAGCCTACAATGAGCAGTTCTTC
TRBD1 | NA | TRBJ2-7 | TRBV2 | CASRGQTYEQYF | TGTGCCAGCAGGGGACAGACCTACGAGCAGTACTTC
TRBD2 | NA | TRBJ2-1 | TRBV10-1 | CASSALAGGTNEQFF | TGCGCCAGCAGTGCATTAGCGGGAGGAACCAATGAGCAGTTCTTC
NA | NA | TRBJ1-2 | TRBV29-1 | CSVRGSVGYGYTF | TGCAGCGTCAGGGGTTCGGTAGGCTATGGCTACACCTTC
NA | NA | TRBJ1-5 | TRBV7-8 | CASSLDARGSNQPQHF | TGTGCCAGCAGCTTAGACGCCAGGGGAAGCAATCAGCCCCAGCATTTT
TRBD1 | NA | TRBJ1-2 | TRBV19 | CASSMNRGRGYTF | TGTGCCAGTAGTATGAACAGGGGCAGGGGCTACACCTTC
TRBD1 | NA | TRBJ1-2 | TRBV4-3 | CASSQDRTGDFGYTF | TGCGCCAGCAGCCAAGACAGGACAGGGGATTTCGGCTACACCTTC
TRBD1 | NA | TRBJ1-4 | TRBV9 | CASSGRDREEKLFF | TGTGCCAGCAGCGGAAGGGACAGGGAGGAAAAACTGTTTTTT
NA | NA | TRBJ2-7 | TRBV18 | CASSITDYEQYF | TGTGCCAGCTCAATCACAGACTACGAGCAGTACTTC
NA | NA | TRBJ2-1 | TRBV13 | CASSSYKSGYESGEQFF | TGTGCCAGCAGCTCATATAAAAGCGGGTACGAAAGCGGGGAGCAGTTCTTC
TRBD2 | NA | TRBJ2-3 | TRBV5-4 | CASSLAALAGADTQYF | TGTGCCAGCAGCTTGGCCGCTCTAGCGGGAGCCGATACGCAGTATTTT
TRBD1 | NA | TRBJ1-2 | TRBV19 | CASSGGDRVYGYTF | TGTGCCAGTAGTGGAGGCGACAGGGTCTATGGCTACACCTTC